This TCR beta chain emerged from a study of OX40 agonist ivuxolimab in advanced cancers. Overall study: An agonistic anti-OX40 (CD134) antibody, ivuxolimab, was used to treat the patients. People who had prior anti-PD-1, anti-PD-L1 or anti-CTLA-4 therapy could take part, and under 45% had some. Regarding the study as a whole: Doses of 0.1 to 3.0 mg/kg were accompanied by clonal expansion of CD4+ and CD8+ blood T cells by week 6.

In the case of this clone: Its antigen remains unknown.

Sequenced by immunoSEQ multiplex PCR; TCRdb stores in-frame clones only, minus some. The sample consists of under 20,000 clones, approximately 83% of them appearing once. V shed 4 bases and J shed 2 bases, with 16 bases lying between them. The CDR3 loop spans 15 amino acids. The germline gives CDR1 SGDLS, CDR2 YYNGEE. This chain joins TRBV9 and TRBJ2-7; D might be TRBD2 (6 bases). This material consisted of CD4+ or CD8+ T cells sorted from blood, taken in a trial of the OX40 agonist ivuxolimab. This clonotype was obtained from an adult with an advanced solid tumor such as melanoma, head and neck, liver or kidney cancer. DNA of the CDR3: TGTGCCAGCAGCTCCGAGGCGGGACGGGCCTACGAGCAGTACTTC. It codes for CASSSEAGRAYEQYF.